Here is one T cell receptor beta chain with its context. The target antigen is unknown. The source of the sample is a study of Graves' ophthalmopathy and Graves' hyperthyroidism. Diagnoses were established from clinical symptoms, serum thyroxine, TRAb, thyroid ultrasound and orbital computed tomography. This CDR3 region has 16 residues. Germline CDR1 SNHLY, CDR2 FYNNEI. The ends were cut back, 6 bases at V and 5 bases at J, with 22 bases in the middle. The TCR beta CDR3 regions underwent amplification from RNA transcripts. RT-PCR with HTBI primers came first, then second-round multiplex PCR. One entry per CDR3 protein results from TCRdb running MiXCR on the multiplex PCR reads. The table includes about 1.2 million distinct CDR3 sequences, 35% to 40% detected once. Regarding the study as a whole: Prediction of ophthalmopathy progression reached less than 71% sensitivity and around 76% specificity.

The chain couples TRBV2 to TRBJ2-5, with D perhaps TRBD2 (7 bases). The TCR originated in an adult man with Graves' hyperthyroidism. Sequencing input: peripheral blood or thyroid tissue (not recorded which). CDR3 coding DNA: TGTGCCAGCAGCAACGAAGGGGGGGGCACCGGGGAGACCCAGTACTTC. Amino acid sequence: CASSNEGGGTGETQYF.